This entry lists 13 T cell receptor beta chains sequenced from one sample in a study of Graves' ophthalmopathy and Graves' hyperthyroidism. Amplification of TCR beta CDR3 regions used RNA transcripts. First-round RT-PCR used HTBI primers; second-round multiplex PCR followed. TCRdb re-analysed the multiplex PCR reads in MiXCR, keeping a single row per CDR3 protein. The sample lists just over 600,000 distinct CDR3 sequences; 22% were seen once. The source material was peripheral blood. All receptors derive from a woman aged 18-29 years with stable Graves' hyperthyroidism. Some clones in this sample may be carry-over from other donors' samples.

The genes are TRBV28 and TRBJ2-5; maybe TRBD2 (5 bases). Between the trimmed V and J ends, which lost 3 bases and 3 bases, there was a span of 11 bases. From germline, CDR1 is MDHEN and CDR2 SYDVKM. CDR3 length: 14 amino acids. CDR3 nucleotide sequence: TGTGCCAGCAGTTTTACGAATAGCGAAGAGACCCAGTACTTC. Protein: CASSFTNSEETQYF.

The rearrangement links TRBV19 to TRBJ1-5; the D gene is possibly TRBD1 (6 bases). The germline V gene has CDR1 LNHDA and CDR2 SQIVND (reference sequence). The CDR3 consists of 15 residues. V was clipped by 1 base and J by 3 bases, with 10 bases between them. The CDR3 region is CASSIGGGPNQPQHF. As DNA, the CDR3 is TGTGCCAGTAGTATAGGTGGGGGCCCCAATCAGCCCCAGCATTTT.

The table lists this clonotype with many counts. V and J are TRBV5-1 and TRBJ2-7, with 8 bases lining up with TRBD1. Germline loops: CDR1 SGHRS, CDR2 YFSETQ. The V gene end was trimmed by 3 bases and the J gene end by 2 bases; junction bases not matched to a gene: 10. The CDR3 is 16 residues long. CDR3 amino acids: CASSSHPGTGPYEQYF. CDR3 DNA sequence: TGCGCCAGCAGCTCACACCCCGGGACAGGTCCCTACGAGCAGTACTTC.

The genes are TRBV4-2 and TRBJ2-2; D perhaps matches TRBD2 (6 bases). The V gene's germline CDR1 is LGHNA and CDR2 YNFKEQ. V was shortened by 3 bases and J by 6 bases, with 20 bases between the two germline ends. The CDR3 consists of 17 residues. As DNA, the CDR3 is TGTGCCAGCAGCCAGCATAGACTAGTTTCGATCTCCGGGGAGCTGTTTTTT. This sequence encodes CASSQHRLVSISGELFF.

V gene TRBV20-1 combines with J gene TRBJ1-1; maybe TRBD1 (6 bases). Germline V CDR1 and CDR2: DFQATT, SNEGSKA (reference sequence). The CDR3 is 12 amino acids. With 3 bases removed from V and 8 bases from J, the gap between germline ends came to 13 bases. For the CDR3, the DNA is TGCAGTGCTAGTCGGCCGGGACACGAAGCTTTCTTT. This translates into CSASRPGHEAFF.

This clonotype showed up many times. The chain recombines TRBV7-3 with TRBJ2-7; 8 nucleotides align to TRBD2. CDR3 size: 15 residues. Germline assignment: CDR1 SGHTA and CDR2 FQGTGA. V shed 4 bases and J 6 bases; nucleotides not matched to a gene: 11. The CDR3, as DNA: TGTGCCAGCAGCTCTAAAGCGGGAGAACGTTCCGAGCAGTACTTC. Its protein product is CASSSKAGERSEQYF. Drawing the rest from reference TRBV7-3 and TRBJ2-7, the complete variable domain is GAGVSQTPSNKVTEKGKYVELRCDPISGHTALYWYRQSLGQGPEFLIYFQGTGAADDSGLPNDRFFAVRPEGSVSTLKIQRTERGDSAVYLCASSSKAGERSEQYFGPGTRLTVT.

J is TRBJ1-6 and V is TRBV6-5; D gene unclear. The germline V and J ends were trimmed by 6 bases and 7 bases, with 16 bases remaining between them. Germline assignment: CDR1 MNHEY and CDR2 SVGAGI. The CDR3 length is 15 residues. This CDR3 reads CASSLPRLRNSPLHF. The CDR3 region has the DNA TGTGCCAGCAGCTTACCCAGGCTTCGGAATTCACCCCTCCACTTT.

The table lists this clonotype with many counts. The genes are TRBV2 and TRBJ1-5; possible D gene TRBD1, 5 bases. With 3 bases removed from V and 3 bases from J, the gap between germline ends came to 12 bases. Germline V gene lookup returns CDR1 SNHLY and CDR2 FYNNEI. This CDR3 region has 15 residues. The DNA for the CDR3 is TGTGCCAGCAGTGATCGGGGACCCAACAATCAGCCCCAGCATTTT. As protein: CASSDRGPNNQPQHF.

This clonotype was detected ten times or more. This CDR3 is CASSRWDRGSGNTIYF. CDR3 bases: TGTGCCAGCAGCCGGTGGGACAGGGGCTCTGGAAACACCATATATTTT. The chain has TRBV13 and TRBJ1-3; 10 nucleotides align to TRBD1. Germline CDR1 reads PRHDT; CDR2 reads FYEKMQ (reference sequence). This CDR3 spans 16 amino acids. V gave up 5 bases and J gave up 0 bases; unmatched junction bases: 4. The full variable domain, with the rest looked up from reference TRBV13 and TRBJ1-3, is AAGVIQSPRHLIKEKRETATLKCYPIPRHDTVYWYQQGPGQDPQFLISFYEKMQSDKGSIPDRFSAQQFSDYHSELNMSSLELGDSALYFCASSRWDRGSGNTIYFGEGSWLTVV.

The chain uses TRBV7-3 and TRBJ2-7; TRBD2 might be the D (5 bases). Trimming stripped 2 bases from V and 2 bases from J, with 13 bases between. This CDR3 has 15 amino acids. Germline CDR1 reads SGHTA; CDR2 reads FQGTGA. CDR3 coding DNA: TGTGCCAGCAGCTTAGCGGGCTCCATGCCCTACGAGCAGTACTTC. It codes for CASSLAGSMPYEQYF. The full variable domain, with the rest looked up from reference TRBV7-3 and TRBJ2-7, is GAGVSQTPSNKVTEKGKYVELRCDPISGHTALYWYRQSLGQGPEFLIYFQGTGAADDSGLPNDRFFAVRPEGSVSTLKIQRTERGDSAVYLCASSLAGSMPYEQYFGPGTRLTVT.

A few counts support this clonotype. This rearrangement joins TRBV7-2 to TRBJ1-1; tentative D call: TRBD1 (5 bases). This CDR3 has 15 residues. Trimming took 6 bases from V and 0 from J, leaving 14 bases between them. Germline assignment: CDR1 SGHTA and CDR2 FQGNSA. CDR3 DNA: TGTGCCAGCAGACGACCGGGACTCCTGAACACTGAAGCTTTCTTT. Translation: CASRRPGLLNTEAFF.

This clonotype was seen at least ten times. The chain has TRBV20-1 and TRBJ1-1, with D unresolved. The CDR3 is made up of 13 amino acids. Germline CDR1 reads DFQATT; CDR2 reads SNEGSKA (reference sequence). Deletions cut 0 bases from V and 1 base from J, with 6 bases between. The CDR3 loop reads CSARDPGNTEAFF. The CDR3 DNA follows: TGCAGTGCTAGAGATCCAGGGAACACTGAAGCTTTCTTT.

In its sample, this clonotype was seen many times. The chain carries TRBV25-1 and TRBJ1-2; 7 positions agree with TRBD1. CDR1 and CDR2 from the germline V gene are MGHDK and SYGVNS. The CDR3 extends over 17 amino acids. V was pared by 2 bases and J by 4 bases, with 13 bases of the junction left unmatched. The CDR3, as DNA: TGTGCCAGCAGTGAACAGGGTAGGGGGCCGCTTCGCTATGGCTACACCTTC. Translation gives CASSEQGRGPLRYGYTF.